Each of the 10 T cell receptor beta chains below was sequenced from the same sample in a study of technical replicates of blood from several donors (dated by TCRdb to about 2017). Library construction relied on the immunoSEQ multiplex PCR assay. What TCRdb holds here is the immuneACCESS table cut down to in-frame rearrangements. Part of the clones is not present; checked against another copy, under half of the missing clones reflect an unresolved V gene, and the others are unexplained. The sample table shows about 100,000 clones, and approximately 95% are seen once. The ten largest clones take up less than 0.35% of the sample. The sequenced sample consisted of T cells isolated from PBMCs. The source is a human donor in good health.

The rearrangement joins TRBV5-1 to TRBJ1-4; D gene unclear. The V end was cut by 2 bases, the J end by 6 bases, with 8 bases between. This CDR3 is 13 amino acids long. The germline gives CDR1 SGHRS, CDR2 YFSETQ. CDR3 region: CASSLNADEKLFF. CDR3 coding DNA: TGCGCCAGCAGCTTAAATGCAGATGAAAAACTGTTTTTT.

The chain employs TRBV27 and TRBJ2-7, with D possibly matching TRBD2 (7 bases). The V and J ends lost 2 bases and 2 bases respectively, with 13 bases between them. CDR1 MNHEY and CDR2 SMNVEV come from the germline V gene (reference sequence). The CDR3 consists of 15 residues. The CDR3 DNA sequence: TGTGCCAGCAGTTTAGGGGGGGCCCCTCCCTACGAGCAGTACTTC. Translation: CASSLGGAPPYEQYF.

V gene TRBV7-9 combines with J gene TRBJ1-2; D unclear. V dropped 5 bases and J dropped 4 bases, with 5 bases sitting between them. The CDR3 spans 11 residues. Germline-derived CDR1 and CDR2 are SEHNR and FQNEAQ (reference sequence). The CDR3 spells CASSLSYGYTF. CDR3 nucleotides: TGTGCCAGCAGCCTCTCCTATGGCTACACCTTC.

This rearrangement joins TRBV9 to TRBJ2-7; 9 nucleotides match TRBD2. This CDR3 region has 16 residues. CDR1 SGDLS and CDR2 YYNGEE come from the germline V gene. After removal of 4 bases from V and 3 bases from J, the junction contained 11 bases not matched to a gene. CDR3 sequence reads: CASSPHGGSGSYEQYF. The DNA for the CDR3 is TGTGCCAGCAGCCCGCACGGGGGTAGCGGGAGCTACGAGCAGTACTTC.

V gene TRBV2 combines with J gene TRBJ2-7; 7 bases are a match to TRBD1. V lost 9 bases to trimming and J lost 6 bases; unmatched junction nucleotides: 11. CDR3 size: 13 residues. Germline V CDR1 and CDR2: SNHLY, FYNNEI. The CDR3 coding sequence is TGTGCCAGATCTACAGGGGTTGAGGGCGAGCAGTACTTC. This encodes CARSTGVEGEQYF. Drawing the rest from reference TRBV2 and TRBJ2-7, the complete variable domain is EPEVTQTPSHQVTQMGQEVILRCVPISNHLYFYWYRQILGQKVEFLVSFYNNEISEKSEIFDDQFSVERPDGSNFTLKIRSTKLEDSAMYFCARSTGVEGEQYFGPGTRLTVT.

V gene TRBV28 combines with J gene TRBJ1-5; D is possibly TRBD1 (6 bases). The V end lost 4 bases, the J end lost 7 bases, and 20 bases lay between the germline ends. The CDR3 is 16 amino acids. The germline gives CDR1 MDHEN, CDR2 SYDVKM. Written as DNA, the CDR3 is TGTGCCAGCAGTTCGCCGCAGGAAGGGGGGGGCCAGCCCCAGCATTTT. Its translation: CASSSPQEGGGQPQHF.

The chain joins TRBV6-1 to TRBJ1-2, with D unresolved. Germline CDR1 reads MNHNS; CDR2 reads SASEGT. The CDR3 loop spans 13 amino acids. The ends were cut back, 8 bases at V and 8 bases at J, with 18 bases in the middle. CDR3 residues: CASAPDWGGGYTF. The CDR3 nucleotides are TGTGCCAGCGCCCCGGACTGGGGAGGGGGCTACACCTTC.

V gene TRBV20-1 combines with J gene TRBJ2-1; D possibly corresponds to TRBD2 (6 bases). The length of the CDR3 is 10 residues. V lost 5 bases and J lost 12, with 11 bases in between. CDR1 and CDR2 from the germline V gene are DFQATT and SNEGSKA (reference sequence). The CDR3: CSAEYSGQFF. The CDR3 region has the DNA TGCAGTGCTGAATATAGCGGGCAGTTCTTC.

This chain joins TRBV11-3 and TRBJ2-7; D ambiguous. Trimming cost V 3 bases and J 6 bases, with 12 bases left between them. Germline CDR1 and CDR2: SGHNT and YENEEA. The CDR3 length is 13 residues. The CDR3 nucleotides are TGTGCCAGCAGCTTCGACACGTTCGGCGAGCAGTACTTC. This translates into CASSFDTFGEQYF.

The chain employs TRBV7-9 and TRBJ2-2, with TRBD2 matching over 7 bases. This CDR3 is built from 16 residues. V lost 4 bases to trimming and J lost 10 bases; unmatched junction nucleotides: 15. Germline V gives CDR1 SEHNR, CDR2 FQNEAQ (reference sequence). CDR3 bases: TGTGCCAGCAGCTGGGGGGGAGGCCAGGGAGCAGAGGAGCTGTTTTTT. Translating it yields CASSWGGGQGAEELFF.